The 21 T cell receptor beta chains listed next were all sequenced from one sample in a study of cytomegalovirus exposure and HLA in healthy donors. Vbeta (60) and Jbeta (13) primers were used in the PCR. Here immunoSEQ multiplex PCR was the method, and the copy in TCRdb shows in-frame clones only, minus some. The repertoire table contains 60,000 to 100,000 clones. Sequenced material: PBMCs. These receptors were collected from a man aged 30 to 39 in good health and CMV-seronegative.

The chain uses TRBV29-1 and TRBJ2-3; 9 bases agree with TRBD2. CDR1 and CDR2 (germline): SQVTM, ANQGSEA. V shed 0 bases, J shed 3 bases, and the junction held 10 bases outside the gene matches. This CDR3 contains 17 residues. CDR3 amino acids: CSVEDPLAGSGTDTQYF. CDR3 sequence (DNA): TGCAGCGTTGAAGATCCGCTAGCGGGAAGTGGGACAGATACGCAGTATTTT.

The chain joins TRBV29-1 to TRBJ2-1, with a weak D call TRBD2 (6 bases). Germline lookup yields CDR1 SQVTM and CDR2 ANQGSEA. The CDR3 is 14 residues long. V lost 4 bases to trimming and J lost 7 bases, with 17 bases between them. DNA for the CDR3: TGCAGCGTTGTAACGTCGGGACTCGGGAATGAGCAGTTCTTC. Residues: CSVVTSGLGNEQFF.

This rearrangement joins TRBV2 to TRBJ1-2, with D hard to call. The CDR3 is made up of 11 amino acids. The V end lost 8 bases, the J end lost 1 base, and 5 bases lay between the germline ends. The V gene's germline CDR1 is SNHLY and CDR2 FYNNEI. CDR3 in amino acids: CASHGNYGYTF. In DNA form, the CDR3 reads TGTGCCAGCCACGGTAACTATGGCTACACCTTC.

V is TRBV29-1 and J is TRBJ2-7, with TRBD2 identical over 10 bases. The CDR3 totals 14 residues. From germline, CDR1 is SQVTM and CDR2 ANQGSEA. V dropped 7 bases and J dropped 0; count of bases not matched to a gene: 6. The CDR3 here is CSALSGRDSYEQYF. The CDR3 DNA is TGCAGCGCCCTAAGCGGGAGGGACTCCTACGAGCAGTACTTC.

The rearrangement uses TRBV19 and TRBJ1-1; possibly TRBD1 for D (6 bases). The CDR3 runs 15 residues. V lost 8 bases to trimming and J lost 3 bases, with 19 bases between them. CDR1 LNHDA and CDR2 SQIVND come from the germline V gene (reference sequence). CDR3 sequence: CASSRLGAGDTEAFF. DNA of the CDR3: TGTGCCAGTTCCCGATTGGGGGCAGGGGACACTGAAGCTTTCTTT.

The chain links TRBV7-9 to TRBJ2-5, with a possible D match to TRBD2 (5 bases). Per the germline V gene, CDR1 is SEHNR and CDR2 is FQNEAQ (reference sequence). Trimming removed 3 bases from V and 5 bases from J, with 13 bases in between. The CDR3 sequence is 14 residues long. The DNA of the CDR3 is TGTGCCAGCAGCTTTTCGACTATTCCCGAGACCCAGTACTTC. Translation: CASSFSTIPETQYF.

The chain uses TRBV5-4 and TRBJ2-7; D might be TRBD1 (5 bases). CDR1 SGHNT and CDR2 YYREEE come from the germline V gene (reference sequence). The CDR3 contains 15 residues. V dropped 4 bases and J dropped 4 bases, with 18 bases sitting between them. The CDR3 is CASSPTAGPLYEQYF. CDR3 in DNA: TGTGCCAGCAGCCCGACGGCAGGGCCACTATACGAGCAGTACTTC.

This sequence joins TRBV6-1 and TRBJ1-2; perhaps TRBD1 as D (5 bases). The germline gives CDR1 MNHNS, CDR2 SASEGT. The CDR3 has 13 amino acids. V lost 10 bases, J lost 4 bases, and 16 bases lay in between. The CDR3 coding sequence is TGTGCCATCAAGGGGTTGATTTCCTATGGCTACACCTTC. This encodes CAIKGLISYGYTF.

The rearrangement uses TRBV14 and TRBJ2-1; 7 bases match TRBD2. J was trimmed by 8 bases and V by 4 bases; bases with no gene match: 5. The germline CDR1 and CDR2 sequences are SGHDN and FVKESK. The CDR3 consists of 13 residues. In DNA form, the CDR3 reads TGTGCCAGCAGCCGCTACGGGGGGTATGAGCAGTTCTTC. It yields the protein CASSRYGGYEQFF. Complete variable domain (other parts from reference TRBV14 and TRBJ2-1): EAGVTQFPSHSVIEKGQTVTLRCDPISGHDNLYWYRRVMGKEIKFLLHFVKESKQDESGMPNNRFLAERTGGTYSTLKVQPAELEDSGVYFCASSRYGGYEQFFGPGTRLTVL.

The chain employs TRBV4-1 and TRBJ2-1; TRBD2 aligns across 8 bases. V trimming: 4 bases; J trimming: 4 bases; junction bases outside the gene matches: 6. CDR3 length: 15 amino acids. From germline, CDR1 is MGHRA and CDR2 YSYEKL. The CDR3 protein is CASSLQAGVYNEQFF. DNA of the CDR3: TGCGCCAGCAGCCTGCAAGCGGGAGTATACAATGAGCAGTTCTTC.

This chain uses TRBV4-1 with TRBJ1-2; D possibly corresponds to TRBD1 (6 bases). This CDR3 comprises 17 residues. Germline CDR1 is MGHRA and CDR2 is YSYEKL. Trimming stripped 0 bases from V and 0 bases from J, with 14 bases between. CDR3 protein: CASSQEVVRGSNYGYTF. In DNA, the CDR3 is TGCGCCAGCAGCCAAGAGGTTGTCAGGGGATCTAACTATGGCTACACCTTC.

V gene TRBV11-3 combines with J gene TRBJ2-7; 11 nucleotides line up with TRBD1. The CDR3 is 13 amino acids. V lost 4 bases, J lost 6 bases, and 2 bases stayed unmatched. In germline, CDR1 is SGHNT, CDR2 YENEEA. The CDR3, as DNA: TGTGCCAGCAGCTCCGGACAGGGGGCCGAGCAGTACTTC. Its protein product is CASSSGQGAEQYF.

V and J are TRBV6-5 and TRBJ1-1; 8 bases are shared with TRBD1. Losses at the gene ends were 4 bases for V and 4 bases for J; bases not matched to a gene: 8. CDR1 and CDR2 (germline): MNHEY, SVGAGI. The CDR3 spans 15 residues. CDR3 amino acids: CASSSARTGITEAFF. The CDR3 bases are TGTGCCAGCAGTTCCGCCCGGACAGGGATCACTGAAGCTTTCTTT.

This chain uses TRBV6-1 with TRBJ2-3; D call uncertain. Trimming left V 3 bases short and J 2 bases short, with 15 bases between. The V gene's germline CDR1 is MNHNS and CDR2 SASEGT. The CDR3 loop spans 16 amino acids. CDR3 amino acids: CASSDLVETSTDTQYF. The CDR3 DNA follows: TGTGCCAGCAGTGATCTAGTCGAAACCTCCACAGATACGCAGTATTTT.

This chain uses TRBV5-4 with TRBJ2-7, with 9 bases matching TRBD1. Trimming took 3 bases from V and 11 from J; bases not matched to a gene: 9. CDR3 length: 13 residues. CDR1 and CDR2 (germline): SGHNT, YYREEE (reference sequence). CDR3 sequence (DNA): TGTGCCAGCAGCTCTCGGGACAGGGAAGTCGAGTACTTC. This translates into CASSSRDREVEYF.

The chain combines TRBV5-3 with TRBJ1-2; D unclear. TRBV5-3 is an ORF, with its function uncertain. Trimming took 2 bases from V and 0 from J, leaving 11 bases between them. CDR3 length: 15 residues. CDR3 coding DNA: TGTGCCAGAAGCTTCTACAGAGAGTCTAACTATGGCTACACCTTC. It codes for CARSFYRESNYGYTF.

The rearrangement links TRBV4-3 to TRBJ2-7; D is possibly TRBD2 (7 bases). Germline V lookup: CDR1 LGHNA, CDR2 YSLEER. V was shortened by 4 bases and J by 2 bases, with 18 bases between the two germline ends. This CDR3 region has 16 residues. The CDR3 sequence is CASSLVFGGPAYEQYF. CDR3 bases: TGCGCCAGCAGCCTAGTTTTCGGGGGGCCCGCCTACGAGCAGTACTTC.

The V and J genes are TRBV4-3 and TRBJ2-3, with 8 bases aligning to TRBD2. Trimming cost V 0 bases and J 2 bases; bases outside gene matches: 10. CDR1 is LGHNA, CDR2 YSLEER, per germline. CDR3 length equals 18 residues. In nucleotides, the CDR3 is TGCGCCAGCAGCCAAGATAGCCCGGGACTAGATGTCACAGATACGCAGTATTTT. Protein sequence: CASSQDSPGLDVTDTQYF.

The chain has TRBV9 and TRBJ2-2; 7 bases map to TRBD2. CDR3 length: 16 amino acids. V was pared by 3 bases and J by 7 bases, with 12 bases of the junction left unmatched. Germline loops: CDR1 SGDLS, CDR2 YYNGEE. CDR3 in DNA: TGTGCCAGCAGCGGTCTAGCGGCGCCCTTTGGCGGGGAGCTGTTTTTT. It codes for CASSGLAAPFGGELFF.

The chain employs TRBV30 and TRBJ2-1; possible D gene TRBD2, 6 bases. The CDR3 has 15 residues. Per germline, CDR1 GTSNPN and CDR2 SVGIG (reference sequence). V dropped 3 bases and J dropped 1 base, with 13 bases sitting between them. CDR3 protein: CAWSSGTPSYNEQFF. The CDR3 DNA reads TGTGCCTGGAGCTCCGGGACTCCGTCCTACAATGAGCAGTTCTTC.

The chain has TRBV19 and TRBJ1-1; a weak D match, TRBD1 (5 bases). V gave up 5 bases and J gave up 3 bases, with 10 bases separating them. The CDR3 sequence is 13 residues long. Germline V gene lookup returns CDR1 LNHDA and CDR2 SQIVND (reference sequence). Written as DNA, the CDR3 is TGTGCCAGTAGTCTGCAGGGATACACTGAAGCTTTCTTT. The encoded protein is CASSLQGYTEAFF.